The 19 T cell receptor beta chains in this list originate from one sample, sequenced in a study of blood T cell repertoires in COVID-19 (dated by TCRdb to 2020 to 2022). Libraries came from the immunoSEQ multiplex PCR assay. This is the immuneACCESS table as TCRdb keeps it, with only in-frame sequences that have V and J called. A part of the clones is gone; compared with another copy, unresolved V genes explain less than half, and the rest is unexplained. Across this sample there are 150,000 to 200,000 clones, with roughly 80% seen only once. Approximately 8% of the sample rests with the top ten. The sequenced sample consisted of peripheral blood. The receptors here all came from a man aged 60 to 75 with acute or convalescent COVID-19.

V gene TRBV18 combines with J gene TRBJ2-7, with 11 positions matching TRBD1. With V trimmed by 3 bases and J by 0 bases, 1 base remained unmatched. The CDR3 is 15 amino acids. Looked up from germline, CDR1 is KGHSH and CDR2 is LQKENI. In DNA, the CDR3 is TGTGCCAGCTCACCGGACAGGGGGCACTCCTACGAGCAGTACTTC. Its translation: CASSPDRGHSYEQYF.

The chain has TRBV19 and TRBJ1-3, with D uncertain. The ends were cut back, 5 bases at V and 2 bases at J, with 16 bases in the middle. Per germline, CDR1 LNHDA and CDR2 SQIVND (reference sequence). The CDR3 is 16 residues long. The CDR3 DNA sequence: TGTGCCAGTAGTCCCGTTGCAGGCTTAACTGGAAACACCATATATTTT. Residues: CASSPVAGLTGNTIYF.

The rearrangement links TRBV5-1 to TRBJ2-3; D is possibly TRBD1 (5 bases). This CDR3 region has 13 residues. Trimming took off 3 bases at V and 4 bases at J, with 9 bases between the two ends. Germline values: CDR1 SGHRS, CDR2 YFSETQ. The CDR3 region has the DNA TGCGCCAGCAGCTCCAGACAGCCAGATACGCAGTATTTT. This codes for CASSSRQPDTQYF.

The chain combines TRBV6-5 with TRBJ2-7, with 7 bases fitting TRBD1. J was trimmed by 0 bases and V by 0 bases; bases with no gene match: 5. The germline V gene has CDR1 MNHEY and CDR2 SVGAGI. The CDR3 has 16 residues. The chain's CDR3 is CASSYSMGQSSYEQYF. For the CDR3, the DNA is TGTGCCAGCAGTTACTCGATGGGACAGAGCTCCTACGAGCAGTACTTC.

The chain recombines TRBV30 with TRBJ1-2; D gene ambiguous. CDR3 length: 15 amino acids. Germline V CDR1 and CDR2: GTSNPN, SVGIG (reference sequence). V was pared by 2 bases and J by 1 base, with 14 bases between. The CDR3 is CAWSTSAPFNYGYTF. CDR3 DNA sequence: TGTGCCTGGAGTACAAGCGCCCCTTTTAACTATGGCTACACCTTC.

The rearrangement joins TRBV7-2 to TRBJ2-3, with D perhaps matching TRBD1 (6 bases). V was clipped by 3 bases and J by 3 bases, with 13 bases between them. This CDR3 has 15 amino acids. The germline CDR1 and CDR2 sequences are SGHTA and FQGNSA. The CDR3 DNA is TGTGCCAGCAGCTTGGGGGCCCTTCTTACAGATACGCAGTATTTT. It codes for CASSLGALLTDTQYF.

This chain joins TRBV5-4 and TRBJ1-1; no definite D call. Trimming shortened V by 4 bases and J by 6 bases, and 10 bases separated the two germline ends. Germline V CDR1 and CDR2: SGHNT, YYREEE (reference sequence). The CDR3 length is 12 residues. DNA for the CDR3: TGTGCCAGCAGCCTCGGGGTCGCTGAAGCTTTCTTT. It is translated as CASSLGVAEAFF.

The chain carries TRBV5-8 and TRBJ2-6, with D possibly being TRBD1 (6 bases). Trimming left V 4 bases short and J 0 bases short, with 11 bases between. This CDR3 has 16 residues. In germline, CDR1 is SGHTS, CDR2 YDEGEE. The CDR3: CASSPDSPSGANVLTF. For the CDR3, the DNA is TGTGCCAGCAGCCCGGACAGTCCCTCTGGGGCCAACGTCCTGACTTTC.

The chain recombines TRBV11-2 with TRBJ2-7, with TRBD2 matching over 13 bases. V trimming: 1 base; J trimming: 6 bases; junction bases outside the gene matches: 3. The germline CDR1 and CDR2 sequences are SGHAT and FQNNGV. CDR3 length equals 15 residues. CDR3 DNA sequence: TGTGCCAGCAGCTTAGGGACTAGCGGGGGATCCGAGCAGTACTTC. Its translation is CASSLGTSGGSEQYF.

The chain links TRBV7-8 to TRBJ2-3; the D gene could be TRBD1 or TRBD2 (6 bases each). The germline CDR1 and CDR2 sequences are SGHVS and FQNEAQ. The CDR3 runs to 14 residues. V lost 5 bases to trimming and J lost 3 bases, with 12 bases between them. The CDR3 bases are TGTGCCAGCAGCCAGGGGCGGGAAACAGATACGCAGTATTTT. The encoded protein is CASSQGRETDTQYF.

This clone was seen a few times. This chain links TRBV5-1 with TRBJ1-2, with 12 bases fitting TRBD1. Per germline, CDR1 SGHRS and CDR2 YFSETQ. V lost 0 bases to trimming and J lost 3 bases; unmatched junction nucleotides: 3. The CDR3 has 16 residues. The CDR3 here is CASSLGGTGGHYGYTF. Here the CDR3 DNA reads TGCGCCAGCAGCTTGGGTGGGACAGGGGGCCACTATGGCTACACCTTC.

The chain is built from TRBV5-1 and TRBJ2-7, with 9 bases aligning to TRBD1. Germline lookup yields CDR1 SGHRS and CDR2 YFSETQ. Losses at the gene ends were 2 bases for V and 5 bases for J; bases not matched to a gene: 8. This CDR3 has 15 residues. This CDR3 is CASSFSGTGSNEQYF. For the CDR3, the DNA is TGCGCCAGCAGCTTTTCCGGGACAGGGTCGAACGAGCAGTACTTC.

The CDR3 region is CASNREGPEYF. The CDR3 DNA reads as TGTGCCAGCAATAGGGAGGGCCCGGAGTATTTT. The rearrangement links TRBV5-6 to TRBJ2-3; 7 nucleotides line up with TRBD2. The V gene end was trimmed by 6 bases and the J gene end by 13 bases; junction bases not matched to a gene: 8. Germline V gives CDR1 SGHDT, CDR2 YYEEEE. There are 11 residues in the CDR3.

This clone came up once. This rearrangement joins TRBV4-2 to TRBJ2-7; possibly TRBD1 for D (6 bases). V dropped 5 bases and J dropped 3 bases, with 20 bases sitting between them. CDR1 and CDR2 from the germline V gene are LGHNA and YNFKEQ. CDR3 size: 16 residues. The CDR3 nucleotides read TGTGCCAGCAGCTCGCCCAAGAGGGGACAAAACTACGAGCAGTACTTC. This gives the protein CASSSPKRGQNYEQYF.

The J gene is TRBJ2-7, the V gene TRBV12-3 or TRBV12-4, with D tentatively TRBD1 (7 bases). CDR3 length: 13 amino acids. V was shortened by 6 bases and J by 7 bases, with 16 bases between the two germline ends. In DNA form, the CDR3 reads TGTGCCAGCAGCCCAGGGGGGATAAGTGAGCAGTACTTC. It encodes CASSPGGISEQYF.

The V gene is TRBV19, the J gene TRBJ2-1; tentatively, D is TRBD1 (5 bases). The CDR3 is 13 amino acids. Germline V lookup: CDR1 LNHDA, CDR2 SQIVND (reference sequence). With 2 bases removed from V and 16 bases from J, the gap between germline ends came to 18 bases. The CDR3: CASSISRGRDPFF. The CDR3 nucleotides are TGTGCCAGTAGTATATCTCGAGGCAGGGATCCATTCTTC. Filled out from reference TRBV19 and TRBJ2-1, the complete variable domain reads DGGITQSPKYLFRKEGQNVTLSCEQNLNHDAMYWYRQDPGQGLRLIYYSQIVNDFQKGDIAEGYSVSREKKESFPLTVTSAQKNPTAFYLCASSISRGRDPFFGPGTRLTVL.

CDR3 amino acids: CASSLGDRTAGNTIYF. For the CDR3, the DNA is TGTGCCAGCAGCTTGGGTGACAGGACCGCTGGAAACACCATATATTTT. The chain joins TRBV7-9 to TRBJ1-3; tentative D call: TRBD1 (6 bases). CDR3 length: 16 residues. CDR1 is SEHNR and CDR2 is FQNEAQ in the germline V gene (reference sequence). The V end lost 3 bases, the J end lost 2 bases, and 14 bases lay between the germline ends.

The sample holds one count of this clone. This rearrangement joins TRBV19 to TRBJ1-1; weak D call: TRBD1 (5 bases). CDR3 size: 13 residues. V dropped 8 bases and J dropped 1 base, with 11 bases sitting between them. Germline V gene sequence: CDR1 LNHDA, CDR2 SQIVND (reference sequence). This CDR3 reads CASLDTSNTEAFF. The CDR3 DNA sequence: TGTGCCAGTCTGGACACTTCGAACACTGAAGCTTTCTTT.

The chain uses TRBV5-1 and TRBJ1-2; maybe TRBD1 (5 bases). The germline gives CDR1 SGHRS, CDR2 YFSETQ. Trimming stripped 2 bases from V and 4 bases from J, with 12 bases between. The CDR3 runs to 14 residues. CDR3 region: CASSFGTSAYGYTF. The CDR3 DNA follows: TGCGCCAGCAGCTTCGGGACTTCAGCCTATGGCTACACCTTC.